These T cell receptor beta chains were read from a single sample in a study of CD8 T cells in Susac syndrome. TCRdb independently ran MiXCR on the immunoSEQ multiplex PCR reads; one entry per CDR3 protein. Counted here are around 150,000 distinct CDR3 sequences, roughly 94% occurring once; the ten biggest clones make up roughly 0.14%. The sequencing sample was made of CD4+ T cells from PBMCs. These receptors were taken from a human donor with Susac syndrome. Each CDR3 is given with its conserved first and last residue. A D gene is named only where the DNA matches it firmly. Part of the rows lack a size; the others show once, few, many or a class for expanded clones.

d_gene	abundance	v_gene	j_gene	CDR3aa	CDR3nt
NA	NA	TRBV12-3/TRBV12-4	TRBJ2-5	CASTYWAGETQYF	TGTGCCAGCACCTATTGGGCGGGAGAGACCCAGTACTTC
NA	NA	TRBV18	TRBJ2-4	CASSGTSPTIQYF	TGTGCCAGCTCCGGAACCTCCCCCACCATTCAGTACTTC
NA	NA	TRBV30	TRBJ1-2	CAWLYKGRGGYTF	TGTGCCTGGTTGTATAAAGGGAGAGGTGGCTACACCTTC
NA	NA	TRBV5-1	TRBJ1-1	CASSTRTKNTEAFF	TGCGCCAGCAGCACCCGGACGAAGAACACTGAAGCTTTCTTT
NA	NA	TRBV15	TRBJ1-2	CATSRYRDGYTF	TGTGCCACCAGCCGATACAGAGATGGCTACACCTTC
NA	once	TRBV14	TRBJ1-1	CASSQDAGRAFF	TGTGCCAGCAGCCAAGATGCAGGGCGCGCTTTCTTT
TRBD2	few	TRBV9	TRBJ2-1	CASSVSAGTSRDEQFF	TGTGCCAGCAGCGTAAGTGCCGGGACTAGCCGAGATGAGCAGTTCTTC
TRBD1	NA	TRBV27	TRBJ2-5	CASSKVQGLETQYF	TGTGCCAGCAGTAAAGTACAGGGGTTGGAGACCCAGTACTTC
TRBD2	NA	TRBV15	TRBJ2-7	CATSETSGRIEQYF	TGTGCCACCAGCGAGACTAGCGGGAGAATCGAGCAGTACTTC
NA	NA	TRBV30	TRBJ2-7	CAWNEGPSSSF	TGTGCCTGGAACGAGGGACCAAGCAGTTCCTTC
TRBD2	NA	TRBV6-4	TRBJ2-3	CASASSGGTDTQYF	TGTGCCAGCGCCTCTAGCGGGGGCACAGATACGCAGTATTTT
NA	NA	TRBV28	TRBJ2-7	CASTPGQRYEQYF	TGTGCCAGCACACCGGGACAAAGATACGAGCAGTACTTC
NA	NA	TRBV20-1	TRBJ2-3	CSASNDRTDTQYF	TGCAGTGCTAGCAACGACAGGACAGATACGCAGTATTTT
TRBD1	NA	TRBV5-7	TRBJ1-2	CASTGTGNYGYTF	TGTGCCAGCACCGGGACAGGGAACTATGGCTACACCTTC
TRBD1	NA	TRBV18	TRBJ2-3	CASSPTATGSDTQYF	TGTGCCAGCTCACCGACGGCGACAGGGTCAGATACGCAGTATTTT
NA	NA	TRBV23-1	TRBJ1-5	CASSHPLGVNQPQHF	TGCGCCAGCAGTCACCCCCTAGGGGTCAATCAGCCCCAGCATTTT
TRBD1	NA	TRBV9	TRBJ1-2	CASSGGQGDGYTF	TGTGCCAGCAGCGGGGGACAGGGGGATGGCTACACCTTC
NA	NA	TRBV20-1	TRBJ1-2	CSPLRQSHGYTF	TGCAGTCCCTTGCGGCAGAGTCATGGCTACACCTTC
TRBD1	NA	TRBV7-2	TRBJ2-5	CASSLRWNGQGRETQYF	TGTGCCAGCAGCTTAAGGTGGAACGGACAGGGCAGAGAGACCCAGTACTTC
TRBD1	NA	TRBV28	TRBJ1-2	CASSPHGTGGSGGYTF	TGTGCCAGCAGTCCCCACGGGACAGGGGGCAGTGGTGGCTACACCTTC
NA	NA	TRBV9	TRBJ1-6	CASSVDWQGNSPLHF	TGTGCCAGCAGCGTAGACTGGCAGGGTAATTCACCCCTCCACTTT
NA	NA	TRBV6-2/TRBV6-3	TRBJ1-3	CASLRGSGNTIYF	TGTGCCAGCTTGAGAGGCTCTGGAAACACCATATATTTT
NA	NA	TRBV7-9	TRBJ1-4	CASSLDAEKLFF	TGTGCCAGCAGCTTAGACGCTGAAAAACTGTTTTTT
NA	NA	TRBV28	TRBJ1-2	CASRGGHRRGNGYTF	TGTGCCAGCAGAGGAGGACACCGACGGGGGAATGGCTACACCTTC
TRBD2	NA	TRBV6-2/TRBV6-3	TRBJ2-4	CASSYSSRPSGDGDKNIQYF	TGTGCCAGCAGTTACTCGAGTCGTCCTAGCGGCGATGGAGACAAAAACATTCAGTACTTC
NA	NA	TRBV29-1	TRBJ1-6	CSVGDSNNSPLHF	TGCAGCGTGGGAGACAGCAATAATTCACCCCTCCACTTT
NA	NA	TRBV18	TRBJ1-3	CASSPTGTEGNTIYF	TGTGCCAGCTCCCCAACAGGAACCGAAGGAAACACCATATATTTT
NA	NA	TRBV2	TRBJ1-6	CASSANGQSNSPLHF	TGTGCCAGCAGTGCAAACGGACAGTCCAATTCACCCCTCCACTTT
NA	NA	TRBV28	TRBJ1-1	CASSVPGQTMNTEAFF	TGTGCCAGCAGTGTCCCGGGGCAGACCATGAACACTGAAGCTTTCTTT
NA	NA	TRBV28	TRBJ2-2	CASSFQNTGELFF	TGTGCCAGCAGTTTCCAGAACACCGGGGAGCTGTTTTTT
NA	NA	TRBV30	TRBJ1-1	CAWSVSGPEAFF	TGTGCCTGGAGTGTCTCGGGGCCTGAAGCTTTCTTT
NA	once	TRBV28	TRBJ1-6	CASSLPGVRKSPLHF	TGTGCCAGCAGTTTACCTGGTGTACGGAAATCACCCCTCCACTTT
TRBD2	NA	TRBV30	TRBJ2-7	CAWSVYPASSGRPSYEQYF	TGTGCCTGGAGTGTATACCCCGCTTCTAGCGGGAGGCCCTCCTACGAGCAGTACTTC
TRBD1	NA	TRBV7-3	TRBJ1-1	CASSQGTANTEAFF	TGTGCCAGCAGCCAGGGGACAGCGAACACTGAAGCTTTCTTT
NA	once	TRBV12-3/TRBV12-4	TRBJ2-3	CASSSPDTNTQYF	TGTGCCAGCAGTTCCCCGGACACGAATACGCAGTATTTT
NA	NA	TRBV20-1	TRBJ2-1	CSARTHSYNEQFF	TGCAGTGCCCGGACTCATTCCTACAATGAGCAGTTCTTC
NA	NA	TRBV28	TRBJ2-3	CASSKTSVTQYF	TGTGCCAGCAGCAAAACTAGTGTGACGCAGTATTTT
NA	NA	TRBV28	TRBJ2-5	CASSFPGLSQETQYF	TGTGCCAGCAGTTTTCCCGGACTTAGCCAAGAGACCCAGTACTTC
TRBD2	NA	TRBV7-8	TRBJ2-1	CASSLQLAGVDEQFF	TGTGCCAGCAGCTTACAACTAGCGGGAGTCGATGAGCAGTTCTTC
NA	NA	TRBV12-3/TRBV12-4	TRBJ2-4	CASSFGPRPYF	TGTGCCAGCAGTTTCGGCCCCCGGCCGTACTTC
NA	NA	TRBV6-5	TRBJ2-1	CASSDGVYNEQFF	TGTGCCAGCAGCGACGGGGTTTACAATGAGCAGTTCTTC
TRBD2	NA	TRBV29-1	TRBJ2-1	CSVEDPLTSDNEQFF	TGCAGCGTTGAAGATCCCCTGACTAGCGACAATGAGCAGTTCTTC
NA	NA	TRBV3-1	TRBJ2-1	CASTRSNEQFF	TGTGCCAGTACCCGCAGCAATGAGCAGTTCTTC
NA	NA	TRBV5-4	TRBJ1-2	CASSPGGISGYTF	TGTGCCAGCAGCCCCGGGGGGATTAGTGGCTACACCTTC
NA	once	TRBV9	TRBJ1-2	CASSVSPYRRSNYGYTF	TGTGCCAGCAGCGTCTCCCCATACAGGCGCTCTAACTATGGCTACACCTTC
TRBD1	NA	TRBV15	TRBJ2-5	CATSRSFPRQGARETQYF	TGTGCCACCAGCAGGTCCTTCCCGAGACAGGGGGCCCGAGAGACCCAGTACTTC
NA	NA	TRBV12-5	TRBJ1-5	CASGLWANGNQPQHF	TGTGCTAGTGGTTTGTGGGCAAATGGGAATCAGCCCCAGCATTTT
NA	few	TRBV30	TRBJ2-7	CAWSVGLYEQYF	TGTGCCTGGAGTGTGGGACTCTACGAGCAGTACTTC